This T cell receptor (beta chain) stems from a study of technical replicates of blood from a few donors. This CDR3 region has 14 residues. The germline V gene encodes CDR1 SGHTA and CDR2 FQGTGA. Trimming removed 5 bases at V and 10 bases at J, with 20 bases between. The assay was immunoSEQ multiplex PCR, and TCRdb's table has in-frame clones only and misses some. The sample has 70,000 to 95,000 clones, approximately 95% seen once. This clonotype was sampled from a human donor in good health. V is TRBV7-3 and J is TRBJ1-1; D ambiguous. The source material was T cells isolated from PBMCs. The CDR3 DNA sequence: TGTGCCAGCAGCCACTTCAGACTAGGGCCAGTAGCTTTCTTT. Residues: CASSHFRLGPVAFF.